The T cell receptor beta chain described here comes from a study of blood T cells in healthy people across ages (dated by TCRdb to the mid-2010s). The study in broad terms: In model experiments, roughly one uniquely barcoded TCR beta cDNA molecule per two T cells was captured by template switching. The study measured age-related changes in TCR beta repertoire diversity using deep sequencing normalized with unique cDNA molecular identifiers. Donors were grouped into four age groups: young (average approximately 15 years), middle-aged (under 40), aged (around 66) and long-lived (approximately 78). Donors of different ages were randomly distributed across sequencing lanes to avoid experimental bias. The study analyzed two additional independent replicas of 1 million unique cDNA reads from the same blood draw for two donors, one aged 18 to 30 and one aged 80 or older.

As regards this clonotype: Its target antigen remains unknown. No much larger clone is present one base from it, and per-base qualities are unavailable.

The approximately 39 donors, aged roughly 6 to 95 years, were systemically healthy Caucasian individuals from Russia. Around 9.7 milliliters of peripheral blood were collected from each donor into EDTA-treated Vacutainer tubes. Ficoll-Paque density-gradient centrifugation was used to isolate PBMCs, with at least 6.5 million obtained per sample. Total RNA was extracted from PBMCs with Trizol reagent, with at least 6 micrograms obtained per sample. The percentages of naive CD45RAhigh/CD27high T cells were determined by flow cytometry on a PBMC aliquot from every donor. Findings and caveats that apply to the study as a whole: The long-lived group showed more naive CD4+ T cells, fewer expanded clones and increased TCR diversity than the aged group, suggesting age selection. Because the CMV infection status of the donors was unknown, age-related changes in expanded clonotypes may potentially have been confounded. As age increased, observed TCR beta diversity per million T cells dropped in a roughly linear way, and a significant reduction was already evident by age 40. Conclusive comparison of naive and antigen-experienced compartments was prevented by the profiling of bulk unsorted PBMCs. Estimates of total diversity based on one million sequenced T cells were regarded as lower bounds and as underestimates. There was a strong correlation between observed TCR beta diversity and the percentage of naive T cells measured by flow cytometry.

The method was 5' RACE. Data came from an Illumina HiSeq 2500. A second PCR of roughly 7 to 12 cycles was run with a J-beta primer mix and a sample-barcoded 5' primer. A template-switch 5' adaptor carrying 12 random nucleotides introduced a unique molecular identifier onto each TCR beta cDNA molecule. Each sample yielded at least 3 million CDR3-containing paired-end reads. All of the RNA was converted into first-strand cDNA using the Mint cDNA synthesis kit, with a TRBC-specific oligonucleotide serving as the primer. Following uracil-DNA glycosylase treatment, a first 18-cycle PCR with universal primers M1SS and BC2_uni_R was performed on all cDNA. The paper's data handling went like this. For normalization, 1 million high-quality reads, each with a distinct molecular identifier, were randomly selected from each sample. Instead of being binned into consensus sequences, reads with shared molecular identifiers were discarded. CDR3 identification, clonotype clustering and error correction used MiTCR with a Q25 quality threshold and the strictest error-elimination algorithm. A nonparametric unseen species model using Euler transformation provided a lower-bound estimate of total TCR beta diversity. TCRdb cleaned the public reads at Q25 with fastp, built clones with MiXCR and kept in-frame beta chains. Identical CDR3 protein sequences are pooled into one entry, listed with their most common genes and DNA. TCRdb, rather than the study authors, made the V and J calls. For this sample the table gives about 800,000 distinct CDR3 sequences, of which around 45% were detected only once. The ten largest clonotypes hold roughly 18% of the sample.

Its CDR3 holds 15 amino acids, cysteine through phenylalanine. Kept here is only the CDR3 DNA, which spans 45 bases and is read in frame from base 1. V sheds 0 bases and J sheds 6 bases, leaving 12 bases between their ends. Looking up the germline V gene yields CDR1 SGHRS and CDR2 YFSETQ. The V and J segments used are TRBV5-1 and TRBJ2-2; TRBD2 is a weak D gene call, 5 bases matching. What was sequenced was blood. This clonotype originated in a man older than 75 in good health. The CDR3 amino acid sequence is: CASSLGAARAGELFF. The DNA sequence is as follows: TGCGCCAGCAGCTTGGGCGCGGCGCGGGCCGGGGAGCTGTTTTTT.